These 3 T cell receptor beta chains were all obtained from the same sample, sequenced in a study of blood T cells in healthy people across ages. A second roughly 7 to 12 cycle PCR used barcoded and J-beta primers. TCRdb re-called the 5' RACE reads through MiXCR, storing one row per CDR3 protein. The repertoire holds around 1,000,000 distinct CDR3 sequences, under 40% seen once, with less than 15% in the top ten. Source material: blood. The receptors come from a young man in good health.

This sequence joins TRBV12-3 or TRBV12-4 and TRBJ1-1; 9 nucleotides match TRBD1. CDR3 size: 15 residues. The trim removed 4 bases at V and 0 bases at J, leaving 3 bases unmatched. CDR3 in DNA: TGTGCCAGCAGTTCTTGGGACAGGGTGAACACTGAAGCTTTCTTT. Translated: CASSSWDRVNTEAFF.

This clonotype was recorded a few times. The chain links TRBV9 to TRBJ2-5; a possible D gene is TRBD1 (5 bases). Germline values: CDR1 SGDLS, CDR2 YYNGEE. The CDR3 loop spans 13 amino acids. Trimming left V 4 bases short and J 3 bases short, with 10 bases between. The CDR3 sequence: CASSPGHEETQYF. The DNA for the CDR3 is TGTGCCAGCAGCCCAGGACACGAAGAGACCCAGTACTTC.

Comment on this clonotype: Relative to the germline gene, one junction end is altered; a read error may explain this. J is TRBJ1-4 and V is TRBV20-1, with 7 bases identical to TRBD1. Germline values: CDR1 DFQATT, CDR2 SNEGSKA (reference sequence). CDR3 length equals 13 residues. The CDR3 is CSAGDRAREKLFF. CDR3 sequence (DNA): TGCAGTGCTGGAGACAGGGCGAGAGAAAAACTGTTTTTT.